A single sample is the source of the 27 T cell receptor beta chains below, sequenced in a study of control samples from healthy donors and cancer patients. TCRdb keeps only in-frame clones here, not all; method: immunoSEQ multiplex PCR. The profile shows about 100,000 clones, about 82% of them singletons. The sample taken for sequencing was blood. These receptor sequences come from a man aged 25-40 years in good health.

This rearrangement joins TRBV10-2 to TRBJ1-2; 7 nucleotides align to TRBD1. This CDR3 has 16 residues. V lost 3 bases, J lost 6 bases, and 13 bases stayed unmatched. Germline values: CDR1 WSHSY, CDR2 SAAADI. Here the CDR3 reads CASSDLGITGEDGYTF. CDR3 sequence (DNA): TGCGCCAGCAGTGATCTGGGGATTACAGGGGAGGATGGCTACACCTTC.

This clone is a singleton in its sample. The chain links TRBV4-2 to TRBJ2-1, with D unresolved. This CDR3 is built from 15 residues. CDR1 and CDR2 (germline): LGHNA, YNFKEQ. V was trimmed by 0 bases and J by 6 bases, leaving 12 bases between them. The CDR3 region has the DNA TGTGCCAGCAGCCAAGAAGCGCGAACGGGCAATGAGCAGTTCTTC. Its protein product is CASSQEARTGNEQFF.

This clone was recorded a few times. The chain carries TRBV19 and TRBJ2-5; 9 bases are a match to TRBD1. The CDR3 loop spans 16 amino acids. CDR1 and CDR2 from the germline V gene are LNHDA and SQIVND (reference sequence). V lost 3 bases to trimming and J lost 5 bases; unmatched junction nucleotides: 10. CDR3 coding DNA: TGTGCCAGTAGTATTGAAGGGACAGGGCAGGGGGAGACCCAGTACTTC. Its protein is CASSIEGTGQGETQYF.

The J gene is TRBJ2-7, the V gene TRBV3-1 (or the pseudogene TRBV3-2); no clear D. The CDR3 runs to 12 residues. V was shortened by 1 base and J by 5 bases, with 6 bases between the two germline ends. Looked up from germline, CDR1 is LGHDT and CDR2 is YNNKEL (reference sequence). The DNA of the CDR3 is TGTGCCAGCAGCCAAGGGACCCACGAGCAGTACTTC. As protein: CASSQGTHEQYF.

This clone was recorded a few times. The rearrangement links TRBV28 to TRBJ2-1; D unclear. The CDR3 extends over 10 amino acids. V lost 10 bases, J lost 8 bases, and 9 bases lay in between. Per the germline V gene, CDR1 is MDHEN and CDR2 is SYDVKM. CDR3 bases: TGTGCCATCGGTAGAGATGAGCAGTTCTTC. Amino acids: CAIGRDEQFF.

The chain combines TRBV5-1 with TRBJ1-1; no reliable D call. The V gene's germline CDR1 is SGHRS and CDR2 YFSETQ. The length of the CDR3 is 13 residues. V was clipped by 0 bases and J by 2 bases, with 5 bases between them. The CDR3 reads CASSLGKNTEAFF. As DNA, the CDR3 is TGCGCCAGCAGCTTGGGCAAAAACACTGAAGCTTTCTTT.

This clone was counted once. J is TRBJ2-7 and V is TRBV21-1. TRBV21-1 is a documented pseudogene. The CDR3 length is 14 residues. The CDR3 nucleotides read TGTGCCAGCAGCACCCGGACGGCGACCTACGAGCAGTACTTC. Translating it yields CASSTRTATYEQYF.

This clone was recorded only once. This chain joins TRBV15 and TRBJ2-3; 11 nucleotides line up with TRBD1. After removal of 3 bases from V and 5 bases from J, the junction contained 4 bases not matched to a gene. The CDR3 extends over 15 amino acids. From germline, CDR1 is LNHNV and CDR2 YYDKDF (reference sequence). CDR3 bases: TGTGCCACCAGCAGGGACAGGGGGCGCGGAGATACGCAGTATTTT. This gives the protein CATSRDRGRGDTQYF. Combining the CDR3 with reference TRBV15 and TRBJ2-3 gives the whole variable domain DAMVIQNPRYQVTQFGKPVTLSCSQTLNHNVMYWYQQKSSQAPKLLFHYYDKDFNNEADTPDNFQSRRPNTSFCFLDIRSPGLGDTAMYLCATSRDRGRGDTQYFGPGTRLTVL.

This chain joins TRBV24-1 and TRBJ1-1; D unclear. Germline V gene sequence: CDR1 KGHDR, CDR2 SFDVKD. CDR3 length equals 9 residues. V lost 8 bases, J lost 6 bases, and 3 bases lay in between. Written as DNA, the CDR3 is TGTGCCACCAAGGCTGAAGCTTTCTTT. It yields the protein CATKAEAFF.

The chain employs TRBV9 and TRBJ2-2, with 7 bases fitting TRBD1. In germline, CDR1 is SGDLS, CDR2 YYNGEE. Trimming removed 7 bases from V and 5 bases from J; junction bases left unmatched: 8. The CDR3 has 14 residues. This CDR3 reads CASREQGVTGELFF. CDR3 nucleotides: TGTGCCAGCCGCGAGCAGGGGGTGACCGGGGAGCTGTTTTTT.

The chain carries TRBV19 and TRBJ1-2; no definite D call. The CDR3 contains 14 residues. V lost 4 bases to trimming and J lost 0 bases, with 9 bases between them. The germline V gene has CDR1 LNHDA and CDR2 SQIVND (reference sequence). The CDR3 here is CASSRRITNYGYTF. CDR3 DNA: TGTGCCAGTAGTAGGAGGATAACTAACTATGGCTACACCTTC.

In DNA form, the CDR3 reads TGTGCCAGCAGCTTGATGAGACTTGGAAACACCATATATTTT. Residues: CASSLMRLGNTIYF. The J gene is TRBJ1-3, the V gene TRBV5-6, with D unresolved. This CDR3 comprises 14 residues. Trimming took off 1 base at V and 3 bases at J, with 8 bases between the two ends. In germline, CDR1 is SGHDT, CDR2 YYEEEE.

The J gene is TRBJ1-1, the V gene TRBV9; no clear D. Trimming pared 2 bases from V and 5 bases from J, leaving 10 bases between. The germline V gene encodes CDR1 SGDLS and CDR2 YYNGEE. The CDR3 runs 13 residues. The CDR3 nucleotides read TGTGCCAGCAGCGTTGGGGTTGGGACTGAAGCTTTCTTT. It encodes CASSVGVGTEAFF.

V and J are TRBV5-6 and TRBJ2-7; no firm D call. The ends were cut back, 6 bases at V and 0 bases at J, with 16 bases in the middle. The CDR3 runs to 15 residues. CDR1 and CDR2 (germline): SGHDT, YYEEEE. The CDR3 loop is CASTEWVTASYEQYF. CDR3 DNA: TGTGCCAGCACCGAGTGGGTGACGGCCTCCTACGAGCAGTACTTC.

This chain joins TRBV7-8 and TRBJ1-2, with 10 bases aligning to TRBD1. The V gene end was trimmed by 5 bases and the J gene end by 3 bases; junction bases not matched to a gene: 6. CDR1 and CDR2 from the germline V gene are SGHVS and FQNEAQ. The CDR3 contains 15 residues. The CDR3 DNA follows: TGTGCCAGCAGCCTGACCGGGACAGGGGACTATGGCTACACCTTC. Its translation: CASSLTGTGDYGYTF.

The rearrangement links TRBV9 to TRBJ2-7; TRBD2 matches 9 bases. The germline gives CDR1 SGDLS, CDR2 YYNGEE. J was trimmed by 6 bases and V by 3 bases; bases with no gene match: 10. This CDR3 is 15 amino acids long. DNA for the CDR3: TGTGCCAGCAGCGACCGAAGCGGGGGGCTCTCCGAGCAGTACTTC. Its protein is CASSDRSGGLSEQYF.

The J gene is TRBJ1-2, the V gene TRBV6-6, with TRBD1 matching 8 bases. CDR1 is MNHNY and CDR2 is SVGAGI in the germline V gene (reference sequence). The CDR3 is made up of 14 amino acids. The trim removed 7 bases at V and 1 base at J, leaving 5 bases unmatched. The CDR3 protein is CASTVGQGNYGYTF. DNA of the CDR3: TGTGCCAGCACCGTCGGACAGGGTAACTATGGCTACACCTTC.

The V and J genes are TRBV6-5 and TRBJ1-2, with TRBD1 matching over 7 bases. CDR3 length equals 13 residues. The germline CDR1 and CDR2 sequences are MNHEY and SVGAGI. The junction had 7 bases not matched to a gene; V was cut back by 10 bases and J by 2 bases. In nucleotides, the CDR3 is TGTGCCACGCGGGACAGCCTAAACTATGGCTACACCTTC. Its translation is CATRDSLNYGYTF.

This chain joins TRBV12-3 or TRBV12-4 and TRBJ1-2; tentatively, D is TRBD1 (5 bases). The CDR3 has 13 residues. V lost 3 bases, J lost 4 bases, and 9 bases lay in between. The CDR3 spells CASSFRGVYGYTF. CDR3 in DNA: TGTGCCAGCAGTTTTCGGGGCGTCTATGGCTACACCTTC.

The CDR3 DNA reads as TGTGCCAGCAGCCTGGGACAGCTCTACTCTGGAAACACCATATATTTT. Residues: CASSLGQLYSGNTIYF. J is TRBJ1-3 and V is TRBV14; 7 nucleotides agree with TRBD1. This CDR3 spans 16 amino acids. Losses at the gene ends were 4 bases for V and 0 bases for J; bases not matched to a gene: 6. In germline, CDR1 is SGHDN, CDR2 FVKESK.

The V gene is TRBV2, the J gene TRBJ2-1, with 8 bases identical to TRBD1. The J segment lost 4 bases and the V segment lost 4 bases, leaving 3 bases of the junction unmatched. The CDR3 consists of 14 residues. From germline, CDR1 is SNHLY and CDR2 FYNNEI. CDR3 sequence reads: CASSARTGYNEQFF. The CDR3 coding sequence is TGTGCCAGCAGTGCCCGGACAGGGTACAATGAGCAGTTCTTC.

The chain joins TRBV5-4 to TRBJ1-6; tentative D call: TRBD1 (5 bases). CDR3 length equals 14 residues. Trimming stripped 4 bases from V and 10 bases from J, with 15 bases between. Germline CDR1 reads SGHNT; CDR2 reads YYREEE (reference sequence). CDR3 bases: TGTGCCAGCAGCACAAACAGGATTGACTCACCCCTCCACTTT. This sequence encodes CASSTNRIDSPLHF. Combining the CDR3 with reference TRBV5-4 and TRBJ1-6 gives the whole variable domain ETGVTQSPTHLIKTRGQQVTLRCSSQSGHNTVSWYQQALGQGPQFIFQYYREEENGRGNFPPRFSGLQFPNYSSELNVNALELDDSALYLCASSTNRIDSPLHFGNGTRLTVT.

V usage is TRBV27 and J usage is TRBJ2-2; D not resolved. The length of the CDR3 is 12 residues. V was cut by 9 bases and J by 6 bases, with 11 bases left in between. Germline CDR1 MNHEY, CDR2 SMNVEV (reference sequence). CDR3 nucleotides: TGTGCCAGGGAAGAGTCGGCCGGGGAGCTGTTTTTT. It encodes CAREESAGELFF.

The count of this clone is one. The chain is built from TRBV18 and TRBJ1-1; D may be TRBD1 (5 bases). The CDR3 consists of 15 residues. The V and J ends lost 3 bases and 4 bases respectively, with 15 bases between them. Germline CDR1 reads KGHSH; CDR2 reads LQKENI. As DNA, the CDR3 is TGTGCCAGCTCACCCCGGACCGGGGGGAGCACTGAAGCTTTCTTT. It codes for CASSPRTGGSTEAFF.

The CDR3 reads CASGWSKQASSGNTIYF. CDR3 DNA sequence: TGTGCTAGTGGTTGGTCGAAACAGGCCAGCTCTGGAAACACCATATATTTT. The chain is built from TRBV12-5 and TRBJ1-3, with D possibly matching TRBD1 (5 bases). The CDR3 is 17 amino acids. V lost 4 bases and J 0 bases, leaving 16 bases between the germline ends. The germline gives CDR1 LGHNT, CDR2 FRNRAP.

The chain combines TRBV24-1 with TRBJ2-3, with 10 nucleotides matching TRBD1. This CDR3 is built from 13 residues. Trimming at V came to 9 bases and at J to 5 bases, leaving 4 bases not matched to a gene. Germline lookup yields CDR1 KGHDR and CDR2 SFDVKD. CDR3 sequence: CATRQGAGDTQYF. The DNA of the CDR3 is TGTGCCACCCGACAGGGGGCGGGAGATACGCAGTATTTT.

This chain joins TRBV5-4 and TRBJ2-6; D uncertain. CDR3 size: 16 residues. The V end was cut by 1 base, the J end by 2 bases, with 10 bases between. CDR1 is SGHNT and CDR2 is YYREEE in the germline V gene (reference sequence). CDR3 loop: CASSLSAGPGANVLTF. The CDR3 DNA reads as TGTGCCAGCAGCTTGTCTGCAGGCCCTGGGGCCAACGTCCTGACTTTC.